This T cell receptor (beta chain) was sequenced in a study of human T cells and chemical hapten exposure. Study overall: How much TCR each sample yielded varied, mostly because pooled library volumes differed slightly. Broader study findings: Sensitizing to DPC left TCRs with a frequency above 1 in 1000 unaltered.

Unique molecular identifiers were attached to individual cDNA molecules within the library. In the original processing: A per-sample median of around 100,000 TCRs was observed, with a range of roughly 20,000 to 750,000. TCRdb reprocessed the 5' RACE reads with MiXCR, giving one entry per CDR3 protein. Clone size and V and J calls follow TCRdb, not the original study. The sample has 65,000 to 95,000 distinct CDR3 sequences, less than 9.5% seen once. The total RNA was obtained from whole blood that was not fractionated. In its sample, this clonotype was seen a few times. Its specificity is not known. This receptor was taken from a male donor in good health.

The CDR3, as DNA: TGTGCCAGCAGTGCAACGAGGTTGAACACTGAAGCTTTCTTT. Translating gives CASSATRLNTEAFF. The V and J genes are TRBV25-1 and TRBJ1-1; the D is unclear. V was clipped by 4 bases and J by 0 bases, with 9 bases between them. This CDR3 region has 14 residues. Germline assignment: CDR1 MGHDK and CDR2 SYGVNS.